This is a list of T cell receptor beta chains from one sample in a study of Graves' ophthalmopathy and Graves' hyperthyroidism. Each CDR3 protein is one row after TCRdb ran MiXCR on the multiplex PCR reads. The sample lists hundreds of thousands of distinct CDR3 sequences, roughly two fifths occurring once. The sequencing input was peripheral blood. These receptors were taken from an adult man with Graves' ophthalmopathy. Each CDR3 is given with its conserved first and last residue. Each record gives: J gene, D gene, V gene, clone size, CDR3 DNA, CDR3 protein. D genes are given only for firm matches. Clone size appears in some rows only: once, few, many, or a class for an expanded clone.

TRBJ1-6 | NA | TRBV7-2 | NA | TGTGCCAGCAGCATCACCCCTACAGCACGCCTCCACTTT | CASSITPTARLHF
TRBJ1-6 | TRBD1 | TRBV5-1 | many | TGCGCCAGCAGCTTGGACAGCACAGGGGGCCGTTCACCCCTCCACTTT | CASSLDSTGGRSPLHF
TRBJ1-5 | TRBD1 | TRBV10-3 | few | TGTGCCAGCAGTGACTACCGGGACAGGGAGGCTCAGCCCCAGCATTTT | CASSDYRDREAQPQHF
TRBJ2-7 | NA | TRBV10-3 | once | TGTGCCAGCAGTTCGTACGCTGCGAGGGAAATCTACGAGCAGTACTTC | CASSSYAAREIYEQYF
TRBJ2-7 | TRBD2 | TRBV7-2 | many | TGTGCCAGCAGCTCGCAGGGACTAGCGGGAGGAGAGCAGTACTTC | CASSSQGLAGGEQYF
TRBJ1-3 | TRBD1 | TRBV25-1 | NA | TGTGCCAGCCGATGGGACAGGGGAGGTGGAAACACCATATATTTT | CASRWDRGGGNTIYF
TRBJ1-2 | TRBD1 | TRBV29-1 | NA | TGCAGCGTTGGAGCCGACAGGGGCCCTAACTATGGCTACACCTTC | CSVGADRGPNYGYTF
TRBJ2-2 | NA | TRBV7-9 | NA | TGTGCCAGCAGCTTGGCCCCGGGGGCCGGGGAGCTGTTTTTT | CASSLAPGAGELFF
TRBJ2-7 | NA | TRBV4-1 | NA | TGCGCCAGCAGCCAAGAGGGTATGTACGAGCAGTACTTC | CASSQEGMYEQYF
TRBJ1-5 | TRBD1 | TRBV7-9 | NA | TGTGCCAGCAGCCCCGGGACAGATCAGCCCCAGCATTTT | CASSPGTDQPQHF
TRBJ1-2 | TRBD1 | TRBV7-3 | NA | TGTGCCAGCAGCGCACGCCGGGACAGCCGGACCTATGGCTACACCTTC | CASSARRDSRTYGYTF
TRBJ1-2 | NA | TRBV16 | many | TGTGCCAGCAGCCAATCAGGCAGCTATGGCTACACCTTC | CASSQSGSYGYTF
TRBJ2-3 | NA | TRBV7-9 | NA | TGTGCCAGCAGCTTACAGCTCGGGGGTAGCACAGATACGCAGTATTTT | CASSLQLGGSTDTQYF
TRBJ1-1 | NA | TRBV30 | many | TGTGCCTGGAGGCTTTCCGGGGTCCCTGAAGCTTTCTTT | CAWRLSGVPEAFF
TRBJ2-7 | TRBD1 | TRBV9 | many | TGTGCCAGCAGCGCGCTGGGACAGGGGGACGAGCAGTACTTC | CASSALGQGDEQYF
TRBJ2-7 | NA | TRBV5-8 | few | TGTGCCAGCAGCACCCAATCACGATACGAGCAGTACTTC | CASSTQSRYEQYF
TRBJ1-1 | TRBD1 | TRBV12-3/TRBV12-4 | many | TGTGCCAGCACCCCAGGACAGGGTAACTTGAACACTGAAGCTTTCTTT | CASTPGQGNLNTEAFF
TRBJ2-7 | NA | TRBV6-5 | NA | TGTGCCAGCAGTTACTTGGGACATCCCTACGAGCAGTACTTC | CASSYLGHPYEQYF
TRBJ1-6 | NA | TRBV10-3 | many | TGTGCCATCAACACGGGGCATTCACCCCTCCACTTT | CAINTGHSPLHF
TRBJ2-5 | TRBD1 | TRBV19 | many | TGTGCCGGACCCCTGACAGGGAGACCACAAGAGACCCAGTACTTC | CAGPLTGRPQETQYF
TRBJ2-5 | TRBD1 | TRBV29-1 | NA | TGCAGCACCGGGACAGGAGAGACCCAGTACTTC | CSTGTGETQYF
TRBJ1-5 | NA | TRBV2 | NA | TGTGCCAGCAGTTTCGACAGGATCAATCAGCCCCAGCATTTT | CASSFDRINQPQHF
TRBJ2-7 | NA | TRBV5-1 | many | TGCGCCAGCAGACTCGGACAACAACACTACGAGCAGTACTTC | CASRLGQQHYEQYF
TRBJ1-1 | NA | TRBV10-3 | few | TGTGCCAGCAGTCTAAGGGCGGGCACTGAAGCTTTCTTT | CASSLRAGTEAFF
TRBJ1-5 | NA | TRBV29-1 | few | TGCAGCGTTGAAGTAGGGGAGACCCAGCATTTT | CSVEVGETQHF
TRBJ2-5 | TRBD2 | TRBV4-1 | NA | TGCGCCAGCAGCCAGGCGGGGGGGACGGAGACCCAGTACTTC | CASSQAGGTETQYF
TRBJ1-2 | TRBD1 | TRBV11-2 | many | TGTGCCAGCAGCCGACTGGGACAGGGATATGGCTACACCTTC | CASSRLGQGYGYTF
TRBJ1-2 | NA | TRBV5-1 | once | TGTGCCAGCAGCCCCCCGGGGGATCTCTATGGCCACACCTTC | CASSPPGDLYGHTF
TRBJ1-3 | NA | TRBV20-1 | many | TGCAGTGCTAGAGTGGAAGGGTATGAAAACACCATATATTTT | CSARVEGYENTIYF
TRBJ1-1 | NA | TRBV20-1 | NA | TGCAGTGCTAGAGCTCGCCGGGGGGCAGGTCTGAACACTGAAGCTTTCTTT | CSARARRGAGLNTEAFF
TRBJ2-7 | NA | TRBV9 | many | TGTGCCAGCAGCGTAGGGAGCGACGGCTCCTACGAGCAGTACTTC | CASSVGSDGSYEQYF
TRBJ2-3 | NA | TRBV29-1 | once | TGCAGCTTTGTCTCCGGGACTAGCACAGATACGCAGTATTTT | CSFVSGTSTDTQYF
TRBJ2-7 | NA | TRBV4-2 | few | TGTGCCAGCAGCCAAGAGGGGGCAGGAACCTACGAGCAGTACTTC | CASSQEGAGTYEQYF
TRBJ1-2 | TRBD1 | TRBV20-1 | NA | TGCAGTGTCCCGGACAGGGATGGAAACACCTTC | CSVPDRDGNTF
TRBJ1-1 | NA | TRBV12-3/TRBV12-4 | NA | TGTGCCAGCAGTTCGGGGACGGCTGAAGCTTTCTTT | CASSSGTAEAFF
TRBJ2-5 | TRBD1 | TRBV7-8 | NA | TGTGCCAGCAGCTTAAGACCGACAGGGGCGTACCAAGAGACCCAGTACTTC | CASSLRPTGAYQETQYF
TRBJ1-4 | NA | TRBV9 | few | TGTGCCAGCAGCGTAGCTACGGGGGAGGAGGCCCTTAATGAAAAACTGTTTTTT | CASSVATGEEALNEKLFF
TRBJ2-2 | TRBD2 | TRBV20-1 | NA | TGCAGTGCTACCCGACAGCCAGCGGGGACGACCGGGGAGCTGTTTTTT | CSATRQPAGTTGELFF
TRBJ2-7 | NA | TRBV15 | once | TGTGCCAGCGCAGCCCAGGGAGAGGACGAGCAGTACTTC | CASAAQGEDEQYF
TRBJ2-6 | NA | TRBV5-6 | many | TGTGCCAGCAGCTTCGTGTGGGGGGCTGGGGCCAACGTCCTGACTTTC | CASSFVWGAGANVLTF
TRBJ2-6 | NA | TRBV11-2 | NA | TGTGCCAGCAGCTCGAGGTCGCGGTCAGGGGTTTCTGGGGCCAACGTCCTGACTTTC | CASSSRSRSGVSGANVLTF
TRBJ1-2 | NA | TRBV12-3/TRBV12-4 | many | TGTGCCAGCAGTCTTCACGAGGGGAACTATGGCTACACCTTC | CASSLHEGNYGYTF
TRBJ1-2 | TRBD1 | TRBV25-1 | many | TGTGCCAGCAGTGATGAGGGGGCCTTGGGCTATGGCTACACCTTC | CASSDEGALGYGYTF
TRBJ2-5 | TRBD2 | TRBV19 | many | TGTGCCAGTAGAAGCGGGGGTGGGGAGACCCAGTACTTC | CASRSGGGETQYF
TRBJ2-5 | TRBD2 | TRBV12-3/TRBV12-4 | NA | TGTGCCAGCAGCCACCCCAGGGAAGGACTAGCGGGGGAGACCCAGTACTTC | CASSHPREGLAGETQYF
TRBJ1-6 | NA | TRBV7-2 | once | TGTGCCAGCAGTCTACAGGGTCTCAATTCACCCCTCCACTTT | CASSLQGLNSPLHF
TRBJ2-5 | NA | TRBV7-8 | many | TGTGCCAGCAGCTCCTCCCGGGGCTTGGAGACCCAGTACTTC | CASSSSRGLETQYF
TRBJ2-5 | NA | TRBV2 | few | TGTGCCAGCAGTGAAAGAAGGCAAGAGACCCAGTACTTC | CASSERRQETQYF
TRBJ1-6 | NA | TRBV25-1 | NA | TGTGCCAGCAGCCCAGCGGAATCACCCCTCCACTTT | CASSPAESPLHF
TRBJ2-7 | NA | TRBV7-9 | once | TGTGCCAGCAGCCCCGACGGGACCGAGAGGTACGAGCAGTACTTC | CASSPDGTERYEQYF
TRBJ1-6 | TRBD1 | TRBV20-1 | many | TGCAGTGCTAGAGATCTGATGGACAGGGGAAATTATAATTCACCCCTCCACTTT | CSARDLMDRGNYNSPLHF
TRBJ1-4 | NA | TRBV19 | NA | TGTGCCAGCACCCGGACAGCAACTAATGAAAAACTGTTTTTT | CASTRTATNEKLFF
TRBJ2-5 | TRBD1 | TRBV9 | NA | TGTGCCAGCAGCGCCCCGGACAGGGCCCGTCAAGAGACCCAGTACTTC | CASSAPDRARQETQYF
TRBJ2-7 | NA | TRBV4-1 | few | TGCGCCAGCAGCCAAGACCCATTTTACGAGCAGTACTTC | CASSQDPFYEQYF
TRBJ2-7 | TRBD2 | TRBV14 | few | TGTGCCAGCAGCCCAATAGCGGGCATAACTCACTACGAGCAGTACTTC | CASSPIAGITHYEQYF
TRBJ2-7 | TRBD2 | TRBV20-1 | NA | TGCAGTGCTAGTAAGGGGCGACTAGCGGGGATTGCCCTTCCCGAGCAGTACTTC | CSASKGRLAGIALPEQYF
TRBJ1-5 | NA | TRBV9 | many | TGTGCCAGCAGCGTAGGTACGGATCAGCCCCAGCATTTT | CASSVGTDQPQHF
TRBJ1-4 | TRBD1 | TRBV7-2 | few | TGCGCCAGCAGCCAAGCAGCCGGGACAGGATCGAATGAAAAACTGTTTTTT | CASSQAAGTGSNEKLFF
TRBJ2-7 | NA | TRBV7-2 | many | TGTGCCAGCAGCTGGCGGGGCCTTTACGAGCAGTACTTC | CASSWRGLYEQYF